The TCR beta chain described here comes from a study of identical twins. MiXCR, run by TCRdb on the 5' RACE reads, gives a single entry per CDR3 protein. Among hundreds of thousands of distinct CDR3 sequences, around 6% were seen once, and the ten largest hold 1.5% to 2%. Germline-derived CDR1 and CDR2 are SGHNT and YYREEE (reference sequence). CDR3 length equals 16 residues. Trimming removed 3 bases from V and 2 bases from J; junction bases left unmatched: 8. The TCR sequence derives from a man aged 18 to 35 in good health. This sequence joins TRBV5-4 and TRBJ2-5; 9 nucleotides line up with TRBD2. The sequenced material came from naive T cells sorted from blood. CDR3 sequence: CASSSSELAGQETQYF. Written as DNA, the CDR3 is TGTGCCAGCAGCTCATCGGAACTAGCGGGTCAAGAGACCCAGTACTTC.